The 14 T cell receptor beta chains in this list originate from one sample, sequenced in a study of control samples from healthy donors and cancer patients. Using immunoSEQ multiplex PCR, the repertoire was profiled, and TCRdb retains in-frame clones only, with some absent. This table has roughly 170,000 clones, approximately 94% appearing once. Sequenced sample: blood. These receptors were obtained from a woman under 30 in good health.

As concerns this clone: This sample also contains other DNA sequences that code for the same CDR3. The chain joins TRBV10-3 to TRBJ2-5; unclear D gene. V dropped 2 bases and J dropped 4 bases, with 2 bases sitting between them. In germline, CDR1 is ENHRY, CDR2 SYGVKD. The CDR3 runs 11 residues. The CDR3 bases are TGTGCCATCAGTGAGGGAGAGACCCAGTACTTC. Protein: CAISEGETQYF.

V gene TRBV5-8 combines with J gene TRBJ1-1, with 8 bases aligning to TRBD1. The germline gives CDR1 SGHTS, CDR2 YDEGEE. The CDR3 totals 14 residues. The trim removed 4 bases at V and 6 bases at J, leaving 8 bases unmatched. As DNA, the CDR3 is TGTGCCAGCAGCCCGGACAGGGTAAACGCTGAAGCTTTCTTT. As protein: CASSPDRVNAEAFF.

V is TRBV15 and J is TRBJ1-1, with a tentative D call TRBD1 (5 bases). V lost 0 bases and J lost 4, with 18 bases in between. CDR3 length: 17 residues. Looked up from germline, CDR1 is LNHNV and CDR2 is YYDKDF (reference sequence). The CDR3 protein is CATSRDSWAPRGTEAFF. DNA of the CDR3: TGTGCCACCAGCAGAGATTCCTGGGCCCCGAGGGGCACTGAAGCTTTCTTT.

There are a few counts of this clone. This chain joins TRBV28 and TRBJ2-2, with TRBD2 identical over 7 bases. With 5 bases clipped from V and 4 bases from J, the junction kept 10 bases outside the gene matches. Germline values: CDR1 MDHEN, CDR2 SYDVKM. The length of the CDR3 is 16 residues. The DNA for the CDR3 is TGTGCCAGCAGTCCCCTTCCGTCGGGAGGCACCGGGGAGCTGTTTTTT. It translates to CASSPLPSGGTGELFF. The full variable domain, completed using reference TRBV28 and TRBJ2-2, is DVKVTQSSRYLVKRTGEKVFLECVQDMDHENMFWYRQDPGLGLRLIYFSYDVKMKEKGDIPEGYSVSREKKERFSLILESASTNQTSMYLCASSPLPSGGTGELFFGEGSRLTVL.

This clone was seen a handful of times. V and J are TRBV7-9 and TRBJ2-5; D uncertain. The V and J ends lost 0 bases and 1 base respectively, with 6 bases between them. CDR3 size: 14 residues. Germline V gene data show CDR1 as SEHNR and CDR2 as FQNEAQ (reference sequence). CDR3 in DNA: TGTGCCAGCAGCTTAGCAGGGATCCAAGAGACCCAGTACTTC. This translates into CASSLAGIQETQYF.

The chain employs TRBV14 and TRBJ2-3; 11 bases agree with TRBD1. Germline loops: CDR1 SGHDN, CDR2 FVKESK. This CDR3 has 19 amino acids. V trimming: 4 bases; J trimming: 0 bases; junction bases outside the gene matches: 12. The chain's CDR3 is CASSPLPGTGGGSTDTQYF. In nucleotides, the CDR3 is TGTGCCAGCAGCCCGCTACCCGGGACAGGGGGTGGTAGCACAGATACGCAGTATTTT.

The rearrangement joins TRBV11-2 to TRBJ2-2, with unresolved D. Deletions cut 1 base from V and 7 bases from J, with 10 bases between. This CDR3 has 14 residues. Germline V lookup: CDR1 SGHAT, CDR2 FQNNGV. The CDR3, as DNA: TGTGCCAGCAGCTTAGTCCTGTATCTCGGGGAGCTGTTTTTT. Protein product: CASSLVLYLGELFF.

The chain couples TRBV6-2 or TRBV6-3 to TRBJ1-2, with 8 bases matching TRBD1. V lost 0 bases to trimming and J lost 3 bases; unmatched junction nucleotides: 0. CDR3 length equals 14 residues. Germline values: CDR1 MNHEY, CDR2 SVGEGT. CDR3 region: CASSYSTGDYGYTF. The CDR3 DNA follows: TGTGCCAGCAGTTACTCGACAGGGGACTATGGCTACACCTTC.

This chain uses TRBV6-5 with TRBJ2-3; unclear D gene. This CDR3 has 13 amino acids. Trimming cost V 5 bases and J 3 bases, with 9 bases left between them. The V gene's germline CDR1 is MNHEY and CDR2 SVGAGI. The CDR3 DNA reads TGTGCCAGCAGTACAGACACGACAGATACGCAGTATTTT. This codes for CASSTDTTDTQYF.

This chain uses TRBV6-6 with TRBJ1-1, with D perhaps matching TRBD1 (6 bases). In germline, CDR1 is MNHNY, CDR2 SVGAGI (reference sequence). Trimming stripped 1 base from V and 1 base from J, with 10 bases between. The CDR3 loop spans 15 amino acids. The CDR3 bases are TGTGCCAGCAGTTACTTAGGGGGGGGGAACACTGAAGCTTTCTTT. It encodes CASSYLGGGNTEAFF.

The chain recombines TRBV7-2 with TRBJ2-7; D gene uncertain. Germline V gene lookup returns CDR1 SGHTA and CDR2 FQGNSA. The CDR3 covers 15 residues. The V end was cut by 5 bases, the J end by 0 bases, with 14 bases between. CDR3 loop: CASSRTRKSSYEQYF. Here the CDR3 DNA reads TGTGCCAGCAGCCGGACGCGTAAGAGCTCCTACGAGCAGTACTTC.

V usage is TRBV5-5 and J usage is TRBJ1-3; D is ambiguous. The V gene lost 4 bases and the J gene lost 0 bases, with 11 bases spanning the gap. This CDR3 has 15 residues. The V gene's germline CDR1 is SGHKS and CDR2 YYEKEE (reference sequence). The CDR3 nucleotides read TGTGCCAGCAGCCCTTTTGCAGCCTCTGGAAACACCATATATTTT. Translating gives CASSPFAASGNTIYF.

The chain couples TRBV5-4 to TRBJ2-3, with 10 bases matching TRBD2. The trim removed 0 bases at V and 0 bases at J, leaving 1 base unmatched. Looked up from germline, CDR1 is SGHNT and CDR2 is YYREEE (reference sequence). The CDR3 runs to 16 residues. The CDR3 nucleotides read TGTGCCAGCAGCTTGGTAGCGGGGGGAAGCACAGATACGCAGTATTTT. Residues: CASSLVAGGSTDTQYF.

The chain links TRBV7-2 to TRBJ2-7; the D gene is possibly TRBD2 (6 bases). Germline lookup yields CDR1 SGHTA and CDR2 FQGNSA. V gave up 5 bases and J gave up 3 bases, with 17 bases separating them. The CDR3 has 15 amino acids. CDR3 region: CASSVGGADFYEQYF. CDR3 bases: TGTGCCAGCAGCGTCGGCGGGGCCGACTTCTACGAGCAGTACTTC.